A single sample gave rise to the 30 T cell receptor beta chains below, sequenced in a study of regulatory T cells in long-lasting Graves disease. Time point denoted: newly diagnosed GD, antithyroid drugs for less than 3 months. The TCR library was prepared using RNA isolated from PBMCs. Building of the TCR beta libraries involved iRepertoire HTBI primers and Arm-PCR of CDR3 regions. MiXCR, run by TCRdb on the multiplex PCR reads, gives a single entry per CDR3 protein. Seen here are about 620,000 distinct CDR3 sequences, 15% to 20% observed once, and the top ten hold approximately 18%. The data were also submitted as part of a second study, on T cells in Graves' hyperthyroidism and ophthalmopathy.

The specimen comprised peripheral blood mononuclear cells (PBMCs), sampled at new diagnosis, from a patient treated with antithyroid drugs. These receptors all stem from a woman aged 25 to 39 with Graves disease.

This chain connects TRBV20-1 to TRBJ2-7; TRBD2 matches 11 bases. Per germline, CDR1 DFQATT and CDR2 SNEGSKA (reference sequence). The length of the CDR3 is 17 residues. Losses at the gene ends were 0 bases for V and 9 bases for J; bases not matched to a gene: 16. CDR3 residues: CSARDEATSGNSPRQYF. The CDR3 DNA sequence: TGCAGTGCTAGAGATGAGGCGACTAGCGGGAATAGTCCCCGGCAGTACTTC.

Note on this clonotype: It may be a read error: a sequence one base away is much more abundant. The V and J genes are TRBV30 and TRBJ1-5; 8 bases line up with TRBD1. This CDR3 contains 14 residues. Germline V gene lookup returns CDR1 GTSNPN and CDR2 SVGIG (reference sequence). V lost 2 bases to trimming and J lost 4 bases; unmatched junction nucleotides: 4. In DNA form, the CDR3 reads TGTGCCTGGAGTACCCGGACAGGGAATCAGCCCCAGCATTTT. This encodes CAWSTRTGNQPQHF.

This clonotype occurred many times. CDR3 DNA sequence: TGTGCCAGCAGCCTCGGGGGAGTCGGGGGCTACGAGCAGTACTTC. This sequence encodes CASSLGGVGGYEQYF. The V gene is TRBV11-2, the J gene TRBJ2-7, with D possibly matching TRBD2 (6 bases). This CDR3 region has 15 residues. Germline V gene sequence: CDR1 SGHAT, CDR2 FQNNGV. Trimming removed 5 bases from V and 3 bases from J, with 17 bases in between.

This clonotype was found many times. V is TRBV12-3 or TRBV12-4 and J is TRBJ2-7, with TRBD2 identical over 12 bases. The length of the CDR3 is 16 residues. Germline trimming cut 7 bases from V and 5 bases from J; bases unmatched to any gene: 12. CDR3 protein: CASTGTSGPVRDEQYF. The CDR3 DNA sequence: TGTGCCAGCACCGGGACTAGCGGGCCAGTTCGGGACGAGCAGTACTTC.

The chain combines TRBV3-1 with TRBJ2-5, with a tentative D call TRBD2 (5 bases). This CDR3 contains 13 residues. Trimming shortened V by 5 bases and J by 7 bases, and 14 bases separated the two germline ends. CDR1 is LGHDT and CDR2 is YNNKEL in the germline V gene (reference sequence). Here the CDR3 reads CASSSLGLGTQYF. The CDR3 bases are TGTGCCAGCAGCTCACTAGGATTGGGGACCCAGTACTTC.

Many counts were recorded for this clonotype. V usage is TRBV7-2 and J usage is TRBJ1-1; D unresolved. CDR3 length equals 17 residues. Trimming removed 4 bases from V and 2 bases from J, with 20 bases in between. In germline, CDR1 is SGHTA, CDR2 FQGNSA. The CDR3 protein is CASSSLFPTNGNTEAFF. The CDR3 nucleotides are TGTGCCAGCAGCTCCCTCTTTCCCACGAACGGAAACACTGAAGCTTTCTTT.

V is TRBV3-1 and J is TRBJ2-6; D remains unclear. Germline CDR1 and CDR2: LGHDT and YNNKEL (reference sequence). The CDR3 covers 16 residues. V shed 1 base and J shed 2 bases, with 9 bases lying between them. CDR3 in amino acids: CASSQGLTTGANVLTF. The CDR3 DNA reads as TGTGCCAGCAGCCAAGGACTGACGACTGGGGCCAACGTCCTGACTTTC.

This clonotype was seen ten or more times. CDR3 loop: CASSFRSGQGTYEQYF. The CDR3 DNA sequence: TGTGCCAGCAGTTTTCGTTCGGGACAGGGGACCTACGAGCAGTACTTC. The gene calls are TRBV28 and TRBJ2-7; 10 nucleotides agree with TRBD1. This CDR3 is built from 16 residues. The ends lost 3 bases at V and 2 bases at J; junction bases unmatched: 7. The germline gives CDR1 MDHEN, CDR2 SYDVKM.

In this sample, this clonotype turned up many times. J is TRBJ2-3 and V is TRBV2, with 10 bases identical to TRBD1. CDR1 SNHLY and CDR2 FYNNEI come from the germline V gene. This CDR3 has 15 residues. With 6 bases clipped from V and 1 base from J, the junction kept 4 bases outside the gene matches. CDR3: CASSRGTGGTDTQYF. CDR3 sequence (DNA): TGTGCCAGCAGCCGCGGGACAGGGGGCACAGATACGCAGTATTTT.

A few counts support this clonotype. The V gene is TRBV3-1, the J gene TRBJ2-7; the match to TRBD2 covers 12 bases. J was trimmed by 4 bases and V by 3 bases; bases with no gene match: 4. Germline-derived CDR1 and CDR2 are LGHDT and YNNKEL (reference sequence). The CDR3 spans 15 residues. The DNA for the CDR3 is TGTGCCAGCAGCCAGCCGCTAGCGGGAGGGTACGAGCAGTACTTC. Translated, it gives CASSQPLAGGYEQYF.

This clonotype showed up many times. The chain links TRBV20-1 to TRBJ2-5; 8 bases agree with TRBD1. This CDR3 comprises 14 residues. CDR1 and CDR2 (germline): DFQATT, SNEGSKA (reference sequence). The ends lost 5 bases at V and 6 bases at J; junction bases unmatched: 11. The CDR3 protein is CSASEGTGKKTQYF. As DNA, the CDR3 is TGCAGTGCTTCTGAAGGGACAGGCAAGAAGACCCAGTACTTC.

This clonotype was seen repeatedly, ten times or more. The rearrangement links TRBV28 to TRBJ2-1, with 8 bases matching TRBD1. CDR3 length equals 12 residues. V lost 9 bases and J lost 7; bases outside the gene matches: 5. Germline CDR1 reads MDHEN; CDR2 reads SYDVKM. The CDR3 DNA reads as TGTGCCAGTCGGACAGGGACGAATGAGCAGTTCTTC. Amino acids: CASRTGTNEQFF.

DNA of the CDR3: TGTGCCAGCAGCTTGACAGGGTCAGCTATCACGCGTGACTATGGCTACACCTTC. Residues: CASSLTGSAITRDYGYTF. The rearrangement joins TRBV5-4 to TRBJ1-2; D might be TRBD1 (6 bases). The CDR3 has 18 residues. Germline CDR1 reads SGHNT; CDR2 reads YYREEE (reference sequence). Trimming took off 1 base at V and 3 bases at J, with 22 bases between the two ends.

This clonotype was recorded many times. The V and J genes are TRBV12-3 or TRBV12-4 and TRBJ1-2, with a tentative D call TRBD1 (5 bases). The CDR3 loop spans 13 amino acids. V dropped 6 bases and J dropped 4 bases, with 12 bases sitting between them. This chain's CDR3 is CASSPGGIYGYTF. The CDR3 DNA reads TGTGCCAGCAGCCCGGGGGGTATCTATGGCTACACCTTC.

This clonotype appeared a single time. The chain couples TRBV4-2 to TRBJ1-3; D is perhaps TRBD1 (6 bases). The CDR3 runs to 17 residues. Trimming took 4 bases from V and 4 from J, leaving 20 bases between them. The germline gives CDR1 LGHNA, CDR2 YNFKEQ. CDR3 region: CASSLLPHRAQGNTIYF. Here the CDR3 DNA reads TGTGCCAGCAGCCTTCTACCCCACAGGGCCCAGGGAAACACCATATATTTT.

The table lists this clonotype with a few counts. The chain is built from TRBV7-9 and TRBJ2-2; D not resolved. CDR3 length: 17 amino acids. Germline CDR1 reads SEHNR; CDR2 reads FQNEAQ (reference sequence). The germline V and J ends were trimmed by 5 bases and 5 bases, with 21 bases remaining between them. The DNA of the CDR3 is TGTGCCAGCAGCCATGGTCAGCCCAATCATCCAACCGGGGAGCTGTTTTTT. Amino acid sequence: CASSHGQPNHPTGELFF.

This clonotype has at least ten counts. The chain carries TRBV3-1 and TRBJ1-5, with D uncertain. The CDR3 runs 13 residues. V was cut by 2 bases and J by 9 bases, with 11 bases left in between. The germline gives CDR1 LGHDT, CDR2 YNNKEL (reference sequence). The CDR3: CASSQKPPVPQHF. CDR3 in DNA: TGTGCCAGCAGCCAAAAGCCCCCGGTGCCCCAGCATTTT.

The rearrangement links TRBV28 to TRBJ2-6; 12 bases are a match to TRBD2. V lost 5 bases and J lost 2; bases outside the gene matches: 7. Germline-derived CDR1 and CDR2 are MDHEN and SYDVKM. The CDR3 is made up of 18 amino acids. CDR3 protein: CASSLAGGQGPGANVLTF. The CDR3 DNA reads TGTGCCAGCAGTCTAGCGGGAGGGCAGGGTCCTGGGGCCAACGTCCTGACTTTC.

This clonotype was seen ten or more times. The CDR3 reads CASSLAIASYEQYF. The DNA of the CDR3 is TGTGCCAGCAGCTTAGCCATAGCCAGTTACGAGCAGTACTTC. J is TRBJ2-7 and V is TRBV7-9; no definite D call. CDR1 is SEHNR, CDR2 FQNEAQ, per germline (reference sequence). The ends were cut back, 0 bases at V and 4 bases at J, with 10 bases in the middle. This CDR3 is built from 14 residues.

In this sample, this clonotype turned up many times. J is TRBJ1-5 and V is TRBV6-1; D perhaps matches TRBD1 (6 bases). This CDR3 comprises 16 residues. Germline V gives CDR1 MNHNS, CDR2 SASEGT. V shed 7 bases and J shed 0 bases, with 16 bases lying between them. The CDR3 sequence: CASTLGGTDSNQPQHF. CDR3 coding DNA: TGTGCCAGCACCCTAGGGGGAACGGATAGCAATCAGCCCCAGCATTTT.

In DNA, the CDR3 is TGCGCCGTGGTGCGGGAGGGCCACGGGACCCAGTACTTC. It codes for CAVVREGHGTQYF. The rearrangement links TRBV20-1 to TRBJ2-5, with TRBD2 identical over 9 bases. The CDR3 spans 13 residues. From germline, CDR1 is DFQATT and CDR2 SNEGSKA (reference sequence).

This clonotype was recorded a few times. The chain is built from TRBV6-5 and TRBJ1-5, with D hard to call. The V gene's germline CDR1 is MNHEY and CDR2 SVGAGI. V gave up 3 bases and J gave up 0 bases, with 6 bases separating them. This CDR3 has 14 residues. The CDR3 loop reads CASSYMNSNQPQHF. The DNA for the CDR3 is TGTGCCAGCAGTTATATGAATAGCAATCAGCCCCAGCATTTT.

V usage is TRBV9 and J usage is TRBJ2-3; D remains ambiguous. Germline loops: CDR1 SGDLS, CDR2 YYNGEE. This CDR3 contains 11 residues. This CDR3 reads CGAATTDTQYF. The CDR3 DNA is TGTGGGGCAGCCACCACAGATACGCAGTATTTT.

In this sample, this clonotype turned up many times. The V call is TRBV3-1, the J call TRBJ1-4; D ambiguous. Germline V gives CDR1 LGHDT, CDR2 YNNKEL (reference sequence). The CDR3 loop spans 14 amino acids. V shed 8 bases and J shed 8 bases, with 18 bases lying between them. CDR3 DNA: TGTGCCAGCTCTCCTGGCCTAGGTGGGGAAAAACTGTTTTTT. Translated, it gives CASSPGLGGEKLFF.

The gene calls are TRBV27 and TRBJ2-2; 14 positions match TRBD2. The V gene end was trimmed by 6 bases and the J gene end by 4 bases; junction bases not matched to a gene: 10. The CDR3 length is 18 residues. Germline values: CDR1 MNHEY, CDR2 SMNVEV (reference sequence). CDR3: CASRRLAGGPLGTGELFF. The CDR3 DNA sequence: TGTGCCAGCAGACGACTAGCGGGAGGGCCTTTGGGCACCGGGGAGCTGTTTTTT.

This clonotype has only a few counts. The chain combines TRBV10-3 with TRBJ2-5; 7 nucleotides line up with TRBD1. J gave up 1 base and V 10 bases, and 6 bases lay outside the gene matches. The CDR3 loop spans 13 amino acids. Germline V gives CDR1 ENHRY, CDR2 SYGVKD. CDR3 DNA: TGTGCCACGCTGGGACAGCCCCAAGAGACCCAGTACTTC. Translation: CATLGQPQETQYF.

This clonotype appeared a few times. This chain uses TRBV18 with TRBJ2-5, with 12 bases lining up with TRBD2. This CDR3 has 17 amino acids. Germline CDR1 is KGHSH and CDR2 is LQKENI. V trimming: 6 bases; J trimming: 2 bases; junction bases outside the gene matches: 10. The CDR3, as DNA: TGTGCCAGCTCCCTCGTCCTAGCGGGAGGGCCGCAAGAGACCCAGTACTTC. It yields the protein CASSLVLAGGPQETQYF.

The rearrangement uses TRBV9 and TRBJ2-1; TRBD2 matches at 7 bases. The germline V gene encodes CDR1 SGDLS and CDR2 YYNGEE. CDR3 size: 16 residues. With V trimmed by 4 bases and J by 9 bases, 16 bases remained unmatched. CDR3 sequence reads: CASSPGLGAAGTEQFF. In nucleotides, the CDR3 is TGTGCCAGCAGCCCGGGTCTTGGGGCAGCGGGAACTGAGCAGTTCTTC.

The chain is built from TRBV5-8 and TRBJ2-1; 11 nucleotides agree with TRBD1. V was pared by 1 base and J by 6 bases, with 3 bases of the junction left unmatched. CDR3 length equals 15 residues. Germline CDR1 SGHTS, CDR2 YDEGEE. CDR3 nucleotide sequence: TGTGCCAGCAGCTTGTGGACAGGGGGCGGCAATGAGCAGTTCTTC. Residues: CASSLWTGGGNEQFF.

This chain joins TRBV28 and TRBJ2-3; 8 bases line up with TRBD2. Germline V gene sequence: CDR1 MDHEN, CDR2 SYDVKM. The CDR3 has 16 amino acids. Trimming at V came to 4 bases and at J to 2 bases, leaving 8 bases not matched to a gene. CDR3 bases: TGTGCCAGCAGTTCCCCCGAAGCGGGGGCCACAGATACGCAGTATTTT. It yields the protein CASSSPEAGATDTQYF.